The rows below give T cell receptor beta chains drawn from one sample of a study of tumor and adjacent non-tumor tissue in lung cancer. Using its own MiXCR run on the multiplex PCR reads, TCRdb lists one record per CDR3 protein. Here the sample spans more than 55,000 distinct CDR3 sequences, around two thirds being singletons. Sequenced sample: distant non-tumor lung tissue. These receptor sequences come from a man between 65 and 85 years old with non-small cell lung cancer. CDR3s include the opening cysteine and the closing phenylalanine or tryptophan. D genes are given only for firm matches. Size tells how often a clone was seen (once, few, many) or the class of an expanded clone, and some rows leave it out.

j_gene,abundance,v_gene,d_gene,CDR3aa,CDR3nt
TRBJ2-7,-,TRBV20-1,TRBD2,CSTMASGSRYEQYF,TGCAGTACTATGGCTAGCGGGAGTCGCTACGAGCAGTACTTC
TRBJ2-5,few,TRBV5-4,-,CASSSDMGETQYF,TGTGCCAGCAGCTCTGACATGGGAGAGACCCAGTACTTC
TRBJ2-7,-,TRBV12-3/TRBV12-4,-,CVSIFWHLISYEHYF,TGTGTCAGCATTTTTTGGCACCTCATCTCCTACGAGCACTACTTC
TRBJ2-5,few,TRBV30,-,CAWSVEAQETQYF,TGTGCCTGGAGTGTAGAGGCCCAAGAGACCCAGTACTTC
TRBJ1-2,-,TRBV6-1,TRBD1,CASSKSPDRQGACGYTF,TGTGCCAGTAGCAAATCCCCCGACAGACAGGGGGCATGTGGCTACACCTTC
TRBJ1-1,many,TRBV29-1,-,CSVESGGTEAFF,TGCAGCGTTGAATCCGGGGGCACTGAAGCTTTCTTT
TRBJ2-5,many,TRBV6-1,-,CASKMGETQYF,TGTGCCAGCAAGATGGGGGAGACCCAGTACTTC
TRBJ2-3,-,TRBV12-3/TRBV12-4,-,CAVSTTPAQYF,TGTGCCGTCAGCACTACCCCAGCGCAGTATTTT
TRBJ2-2,-,TRBV20-1,TRBD1,CSAEPGQGNIGELFF,TGCAGTGCTGAACCGGGACAGGGGAACATCGGGGAGCTGTTTTTT
TRBJ1-5,many,TRBV30,-,CAWSVGSNQPQHF,TGTGCCTGGAGTGTGGGTAGCAATCAGCCCCAGCATTTT
TRBJ2-4,-,TRBV11-3,-,CASSMNRGNSKNFQYF,TGTGCCAGCAGCATGAATAGGGGTAATTCCAAAAACTTTCAGTACTTC
TRBJ2-7,-,TRBV5-1,TRBD1,CASSAYNRGKAAYEQYF,TGCGCCAGCAGCGCTTATAACAGGGGAAAGGCTGCCTACGAGCAGTACTTC
TRBJ2-1,many,TRBV29-1,TRBD2,CSVSSGGDGNEQFF,TGCAGCGTATCTAGCGGGGGCGATGGGAATGAGCAGTTCTTC
TRBJ1-2,many,TRBV6-5,-,CASSYDSRGSYGYTF,TGTGCCAGCAGTTACGATTCCAGGGGTTCCTATGGCTACACCTTC
TRBJ2-7,-,TRBV20-1,-,CSAPRGGAIELYF,TGCAGTGCGCCGAGGGGCGGGGCTATCGAGCTGTACTTC
TRBJ1-3,many,TRBV6-5,TRBD1,CACRDSGNTIYF,TGTGCCTGCAGGGACAGTGGAAACACCATATATTTT
TRBJ2-7,many,TRBV4-2,-,CASSQDHQGGNYEQYF,TGTGCCAGCAGCCAAGATCACCAGGGGGGTAACTACGAGCAGTACTTC
TRBJ2-5,-,TRBV11-2,TRBD2,CASSLGSLGGVQETQHF,TGTGCCAGCAGTTTAGGTTCCCTGGGGGGGGTTCAAGAGACCCAGCACTTC
TRBJ2-3,-,TRBV11-2,-,CASSLVLAEQYF,TGTGCCAGCAGCCTTGTGTTGGCGGAACAGTATTTT
TRBJ2-2,-,TRBV11-2,TRBD1,CVNSPQGTGELVF,TGTGTCAATAGTCCACAGGGGACCGGGGAGCTGGTTTTT
TRBJ2-7,-,TRBV11-2,TRBD2,CISSLRGGSYDQYF,TGTATCAGCAGCCTCCGGGGGGGAAGCTACGATCAGTACTTC
TRBJ1-5,-,TRBV29-1,TRBD1,CSVDIGTGGSINQPHHF,TGCAGTGTAGACATCGGGACAGGGGGTTCGATCAATCAGCCCCATCATTTT
TRBJ2-1,-,TRBV28,TRBD2,CASSSGGDSYNEQLF,TGTGCCAGCTCCAGCGGGGGGGACTCCTATAATGAGCAGCTCTTC
TRBJ2-5,many,TRBV5-1,-,CASSLSGSQNGETQYF,TGCGCCAGCAGCTTGTCGGGCAGTCAAAACGGGGAGACCCAGTACTTC
TRBJ2-7,few,TRBV7-8,TRBD2,CANSSPGLAYEQYF,TGTGCCAACAGCTCACCGGGACTAGCCTACGAGCAGTACTTC
TRBJ2-1,-,TRBV19,-,CASSENEQFF,TGTGCCAGTAGTGAAAATGAGCAGTTCTTC
TRBJ2-5,-,TRBV11-2,-,CASRSGWGARETHYF,TGTGCCAGTAGATCAGGGTGGGGGGCGCGGGAGACCCATTACTTC
TRBJ1-5,-,TRBV12-3/TRBV12-4,-,CASSLKDSNRPQHF,TGTGCCAGCAGTTTAAAGGATAGCAATCGGCCCCAGCATTTT
TRBJ1-2,-,TRBV11-2,TRBD1,CASSTAQGAWGYTF,TGTGCCAGCAGCACCGCACAGGGGGCGTGGGGCTACACCTTT
TRBJ2-2,-,TRBV6-5,-,CASSRIRGTATGVLFF,TGTGCCAGCAGCCGGATCCGGGGGACCGCCACCGGGGTGCTGTTTTTT
TRBJ1-4,-,TRBV20-1,TRBD1,CSARRSRQGVIEKLFF,TGCAGTGCTCGACGATCAAGACAGGGAGTAATTGAAAAACTGTTTTTT
TRBJ2-1,once,TRBV10-2,TRBD2,CASSVTGGNYNDQFF,TGCGCCAGCAGTGTCACGGGAGGGAACTACAATGACCAGTTCTTC
TRBJ2-5,-,TRBV20-1,TRBD2,CSARDRTSGQETQYF,TGCAGTGCTAGAGATCGCACTAGCGGGCAAGAGACCCAGTACTTC
TRBJ2-3,-,TRBV18,-,CASSLGDMQYF,TGTGCCAGCTCTTTAGGAGATATGCAGTATTTT
TRBJ2-7,-,TRBV10-3,TRBD1,CAISESGQGMNEQYF,TGTGCCATCAGTGAGTCGGGACAGGGGATGAACGAGCAGTACTTC
TRBJ2-4,-,TRBV20-1,TRBD1,CSVKTSGTGFTKNIQYF,TGCAGTGTTAAAACCTCCGGGACAGGGTTTACCAAAAACATTCAGTACTTC
TRBJ2-7,-,TRBV7-9,-,CASSQGLTGAHEQYF,TGTGCCAGCAGCCAGGGACTAACGGGGGCCCATGAGCAGTACTTC
TRBJ1-2,-,TRBV11-1,-,CVGSLTSGVGYDYTF,TGTGTCGGCAGCCTGACGTCAGGGGTCGGGTATGACTACACCTTC
TRBJ1-2,-,TRBV29-1,-,CSALLGGHYGYTF,TGCAGTGCCCTTCTGGGCGGGCATTATGGCTACACCTTC
TRBJ2-1,-,TRBV11-2,-,CTSSLVAGFTYNEQFF,TGTACCAGCAGCTTAGTGGCGGGGTTCACCTACAATGAGCAGTTCTTC
TRBJ1-1,-,TRBV5-5,TRBD1,CASSSRQGALNTEASF,TGTGCTAGCAGCTCCCGACAGGGGGCTTTGAACACTGAAGCTTCCTTT
TRBJ2-3,-,TRBV11-2,-,CACSFSQNQPQYF,TGTGCCTGCAGCTTTAGCCAAAATCAGCCCCAGTATTTT
TRBJ1-2,-,TRBV12-3/TRBV12-4,-,CAVALTNSGCTF,TGCGCGGTGGCGTTGACTAACTCTGGCTGCACCTTC
TRBJ2-3,-,TRBV20-1,TRBD2,CSALAGETETQYF,TGCAGTGCACTAGCGGGAGAAACAGAAACGCAATATTTT
TRBJ1-2,many,TRBV28,-,CASSSQGFYGYTF,TGTGCCAGCAGTTCGCAGGGGTTCTATGGCTACACCTTC
TRBJ2-7,few,TRBV5-6,TRBD1,CASSTDRANYEQYF,TGTGCCAGCAGCACCGACAGGGCAAACTACGAGCAGTACTTC
TRBJ1-3,many,TRBV29-1,-,CSVEGGNTIYF,TGCAGCGTTGAAGGCGGAAACACCATATATTTT
TRBJ2-7,many,TRBV5-1,-,CASSRDTKTYEQYF,TGCGCCAGCAGCCGGGACACGAAGACCTACGAGCAGTACTTC
TRBJ2-5,many,TRBV29-1,TRBD2,CSVAREATQYF,TGCAGCGTTGCCCGGGAGGCGACCCAGTACTTC
TRBJ2-2,-,TRBV7-9,-,CASSLRGSRCTGELFF,TGTGCCAGTAGCTTAAGGGGTTCACGGTGCACCGGGGAGCTGTTTTTT
TRBJ1-1,-,TRBV10-3,-,CAISVILGDVDTEAFF,TGTGCCATCAGTGTCATTTTAGGGGACGTTGACACTGAAGCTTTCTTT